This is a list of T cell receptor beta chains from one sample in a study of preoperative IRX-2 immunotherapy in early breast cancer. TCRdb's copy holds only in-frame clones and misses some; the assay was immunoSEQ multiplex PCR. The data show roughly 93,000 clones, 86% seen once. The sequencing used tumor tissue, collected after IRX-2 immunotherapy. The receptors here all came from a human donor with breast cancer. CDR3s include the opening cysteine and the closing phenylalanine or tryptophan. The order of the fields is V gene, CDR3 protein.

>TRBV6-8
CASSPGLRNQLQHF
>TRBV6-9
CASLVTNNQPQHF
>TRBV6-8
CASRPSPNTEAFF
>TRBV7-8
CASSPGTGSGYTF
>TRBV7-4
CASTDRRQSTRYEQYF
>TRBV28
CASSLVSGGEKLFF
>TRBV28
CASRLTGPSTDTQYF
>TRBV25-1
CASRDTDTGELFF
>TRBV28
CASSWTGISEQYF
>TRBV29-1
CSVESAGTGGHEQYF
>TRBV19
CAAGGDSNQPQHF
>TRBV19
CASTAGGSYNEQFF
>TRBV28
CASSWNGTNMNTEAFF
>TRBV18
CASSPRNGDTNTGELFF
>TRBV23-1
CASSQDRVPNEKLFF
>TRBV5-1
CASSLGTRMNTEAFF
>TRBV7-6
CASSRGLALNTGELFF
>TRBV23-1
CASSQEATSSDEQYF
>TRBV11-3
CASSFVAGTGNEKLFF
>TRBV7-8
CASSPTPAQPQHF
>TRBV29-1
CSVLKGEGEKLFF
>TRBV10-2
CASTSLGQPQHF
>TRBV15
CATSRDMGTGYSISTDTQYF
>TRBV10-1
CASSWGGNTEAFF
>TRBV6-8
CASSYSSGSAYNEQFF
>TRBV18
CASSPPGSASNEKLFF
>TRBV6-8
CASSYGTALGAFF